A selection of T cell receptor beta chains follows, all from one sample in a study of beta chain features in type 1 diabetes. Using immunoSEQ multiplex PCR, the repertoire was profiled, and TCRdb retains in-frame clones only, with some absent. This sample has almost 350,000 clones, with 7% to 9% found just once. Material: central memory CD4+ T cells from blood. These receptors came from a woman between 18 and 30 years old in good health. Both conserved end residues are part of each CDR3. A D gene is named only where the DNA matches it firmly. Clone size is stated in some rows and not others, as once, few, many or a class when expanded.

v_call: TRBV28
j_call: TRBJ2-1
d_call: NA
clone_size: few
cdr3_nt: TGTGCCAGCAGTGGTCAGGGGACTAGGGGGCACAATGAGCAGTTCTTC
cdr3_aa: CASSGQGTRGHNEQFF

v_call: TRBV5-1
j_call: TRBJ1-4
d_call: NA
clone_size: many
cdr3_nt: TGCGCCAGCAGCTTGGCCAGGTCCAATGAAAAACTGTTTTTT
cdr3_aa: CASSLARSNEKLFF

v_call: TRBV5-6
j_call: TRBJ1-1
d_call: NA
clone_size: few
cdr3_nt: TGTGCCAGCAGGGGAAGACAGGTCACTGAAGCTTTCTTT
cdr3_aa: CASRGRQVTEAFF

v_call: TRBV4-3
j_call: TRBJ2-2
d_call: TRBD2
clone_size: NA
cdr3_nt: TGCGCCAGCAGCCGGCAGACTAGCGGGAAGACCGGGGAGCTGTTTTTT
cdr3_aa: CASSRQTSGKTGELFF

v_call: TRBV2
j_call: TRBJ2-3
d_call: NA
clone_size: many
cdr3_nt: TGTGCCAGCAATTCCTGGGGCACAGATACGCAGTATTTT
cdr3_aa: CASNSWGTDTQYF

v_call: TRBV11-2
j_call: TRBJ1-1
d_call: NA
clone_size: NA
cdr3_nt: TGTGCCAGCAGCCTTTTTTGGAACACTGAAGCTTTCTTT
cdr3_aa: CASSLFWNTEAFF

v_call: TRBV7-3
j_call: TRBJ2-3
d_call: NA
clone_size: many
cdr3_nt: TGTGCCAGCAGTCCAACAGGGACATCCGATACGCAGTATTTT
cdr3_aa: CASSPTGTSDTQYF

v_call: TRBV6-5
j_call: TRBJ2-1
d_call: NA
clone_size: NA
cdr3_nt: TGTGCCAGCAGTTCTGGGATCAATGAGCAGTTCTTC
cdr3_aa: CASSSGINEQFF

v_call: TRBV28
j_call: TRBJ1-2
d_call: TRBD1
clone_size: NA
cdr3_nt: TGTGCCAGCAGCTTACAGGGGTTCTCCTTCTATGGCTACACCTTC
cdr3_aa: CASSLQGFSFYGYTF

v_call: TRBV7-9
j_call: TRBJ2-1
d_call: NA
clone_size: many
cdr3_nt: TGTGCCAGCAGCTTAGACGGGGAAAAGCTCTTC
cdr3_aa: CASSLDGEKLF

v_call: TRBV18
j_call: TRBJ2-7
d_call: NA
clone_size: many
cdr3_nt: TGTGCCAGCTCACCGACAACCGGGTCACGCTACGAGCAGTACTTC
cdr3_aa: CASSPTTGSRYEQYF

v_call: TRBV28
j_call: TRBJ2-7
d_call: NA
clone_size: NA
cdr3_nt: TGTGCCAGCAGTCCCGTGAGGTCAGGGGCCTCCTACGAGCAGTACTTC
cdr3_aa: CASSPVRSGASYEQYF

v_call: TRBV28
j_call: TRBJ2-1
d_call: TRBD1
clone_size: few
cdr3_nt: TGTGCCAGCAGCCCATACCTCGGACAGGGAGACAATGAGCAGTTCTTC
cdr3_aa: CASSPYLGQGDNEQFF

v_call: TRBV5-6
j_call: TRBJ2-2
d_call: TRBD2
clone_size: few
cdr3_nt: TGTGCCAGCAGCTTGCTCCCCGGGAGGGACACCGGGGAGCTGTTTTTT
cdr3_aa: CASSLLPGRDTGELFF

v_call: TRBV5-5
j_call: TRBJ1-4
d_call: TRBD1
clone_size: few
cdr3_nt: TGTGCCAGCAGTTCGACAGGGGTGTCTGAAAAACTGTTTTTT
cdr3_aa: CASSSTGVSEKLFF

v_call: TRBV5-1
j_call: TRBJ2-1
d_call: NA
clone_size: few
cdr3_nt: TGCGCCAGCAGCTCAGGGGACGGAAACAATGAGCAGTTCTTC
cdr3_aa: CASSSGDGNNEQFF

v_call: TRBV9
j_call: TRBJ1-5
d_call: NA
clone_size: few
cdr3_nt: TGTGCCAGCAGCTCCAATCAGCCCCAGCATTTT
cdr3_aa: CASSSNQPQHF

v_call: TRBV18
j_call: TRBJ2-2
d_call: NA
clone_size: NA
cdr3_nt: TGTGCCAGCTCACCACCTGAAGGAGGGAGCGGGGAGCTGTTTTTT
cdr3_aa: CASSPPEGGSGELFF

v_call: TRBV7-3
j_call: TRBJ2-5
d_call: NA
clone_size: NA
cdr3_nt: TGTGCCAGCAGCTTAAACCGGGGCCAGGAGGTTGACTTC
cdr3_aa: CASSLNRGQEVDF

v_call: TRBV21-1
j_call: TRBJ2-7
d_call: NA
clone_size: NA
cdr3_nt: TGTGCCAGCAGCAAAGTTTCACTAGCGGGGACCTACGAGCAGTACTTC
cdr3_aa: CASSKVSLAGTYEQYF

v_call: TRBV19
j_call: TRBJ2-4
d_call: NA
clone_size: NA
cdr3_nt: TGTGCCAGTAGTATTATGTCAGGGGCGAGGGGAAACATTCAGTACTTC
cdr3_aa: CASSIMSGARGNIQYF

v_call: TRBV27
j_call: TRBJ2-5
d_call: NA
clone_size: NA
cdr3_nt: TGTGCCAGCAGAAGGAGTGGGGAGACCCAGTACTTC
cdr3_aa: CASRRSGETQYF

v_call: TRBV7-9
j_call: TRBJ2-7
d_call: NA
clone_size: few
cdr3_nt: TGTGCCAGCAGCTTATTTCTCGATGGCGAGCAGTACTTC
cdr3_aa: CASSLFLDGEQYF

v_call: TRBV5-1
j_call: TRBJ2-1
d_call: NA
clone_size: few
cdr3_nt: TGCGCCAGCAGCTTGGTTCAGAGCGGGTATGAGCAGTTCTTC
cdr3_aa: CASSLVQSGYEQFF

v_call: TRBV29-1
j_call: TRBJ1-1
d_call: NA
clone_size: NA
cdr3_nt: TGCAGCGTGGTCAGGCATGCGTTGAACACTGAAGCTTTCTTT
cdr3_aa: CSVVRHALNTEAFF

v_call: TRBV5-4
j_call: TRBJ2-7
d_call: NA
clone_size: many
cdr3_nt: TGTGCCAGCAGCCCGGGACTGCCTCCTACCTACGAGCAGTACTTC
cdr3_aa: CASSPGLPPTYEQYF

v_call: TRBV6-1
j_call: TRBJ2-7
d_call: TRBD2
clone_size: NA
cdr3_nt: TGTGCCAGCAAAAGCGGGAGGGGAGAGCAGTACTTC
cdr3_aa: CASKSGRGEQYF

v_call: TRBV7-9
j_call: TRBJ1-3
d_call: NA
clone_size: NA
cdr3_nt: TGTGCCAGCCATTATACAGCCACCTACTCTGGAAACACCATATATTTT
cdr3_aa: CASHYTATYSGNTIYF

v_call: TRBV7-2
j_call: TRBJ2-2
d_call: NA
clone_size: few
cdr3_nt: TGTGCCAGCAGCTTCGTAGTGGGGGACACCGGGGAGCTGTTTTTT
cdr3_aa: CASSFVVGDTGELFF

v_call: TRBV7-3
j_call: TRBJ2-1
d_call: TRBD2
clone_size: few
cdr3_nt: TGTGCCAGCAGTGTAGCGGGAGTGGTAGGTAATGAGCAGTTCTTC
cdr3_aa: CASSVAGVVGNEQFF

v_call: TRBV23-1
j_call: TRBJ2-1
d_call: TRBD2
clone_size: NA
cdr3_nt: TGCGCCAGCAGTCAAAAGCCCTCGGGGGGGGCCGTTCCCTACAATGAGCAGTTCTTC
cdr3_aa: CASSQKPSGGAVPYNEQFF

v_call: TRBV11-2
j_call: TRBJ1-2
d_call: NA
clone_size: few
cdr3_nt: TGTGCCAGCAGCCGGGACACCTACTATGGCTACACCTTC
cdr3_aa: CASSRDTYYGYTF

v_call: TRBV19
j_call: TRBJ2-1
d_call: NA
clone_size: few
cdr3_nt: TGTGCCAGTAGTATAGGACTTACGAGGCGCAATGAGCAGTTCTTC
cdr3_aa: CASSIGLTRRNEQFF

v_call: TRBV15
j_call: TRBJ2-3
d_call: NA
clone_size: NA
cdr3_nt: TGTGCCACCAAGCGGGACAGTGGCACAGATACGCAGTATTTT
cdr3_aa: CATKRDSGTDTQYF

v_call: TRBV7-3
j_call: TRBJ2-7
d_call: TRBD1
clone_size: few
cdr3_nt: TGTGCCAGCAGCTTCGGACAGGCGCCCTACGAGCAGTACTTC
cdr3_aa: CASSFGQAPYEQYF

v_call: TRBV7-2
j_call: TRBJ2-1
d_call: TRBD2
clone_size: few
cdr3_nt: TGTGCCAGCAGACTAGCGGAGATTGAGCAGTTCTTC
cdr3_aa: CASRLAEIEQFF

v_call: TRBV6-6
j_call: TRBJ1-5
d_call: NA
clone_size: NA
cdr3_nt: TGTGCCAGCAGTTACGGGGGCTCGGGTCAGCCCCAGCATTTT
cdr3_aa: CASSYGGSGQPQHF

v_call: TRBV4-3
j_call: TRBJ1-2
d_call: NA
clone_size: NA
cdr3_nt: TGCGCCAGCAGCCAAGAGACCAGGTTTTCTAACTATGGCTACACCTTC
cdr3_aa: CASSQETRFSNYGYTF

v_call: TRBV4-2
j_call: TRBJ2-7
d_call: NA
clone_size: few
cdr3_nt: TGTGCCAGCAGCCAAGAGGGGTTGGATTCCGAGCAGTACTTC
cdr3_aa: CASSQEGLDSEQYF

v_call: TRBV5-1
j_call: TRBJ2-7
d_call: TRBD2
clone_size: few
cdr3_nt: TGCGCCAGCAGCTTGGTATTCGCGGGAGGCAGCGGCTCCTACGAGCAGTACTTC
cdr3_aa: CASSLVFAGGSGSYEQYF

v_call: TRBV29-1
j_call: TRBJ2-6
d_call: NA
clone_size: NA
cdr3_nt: TGCAGCGCCGGACAAGCGAGCTCTGGGGCCAACGTCCTGACTTTC
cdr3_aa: CSAGQASSGANVLTF

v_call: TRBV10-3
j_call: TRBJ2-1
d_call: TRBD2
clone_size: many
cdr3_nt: TGTGCCATCAGCCAGAGCGGGAGGACTAACAATGAGCAGTTCTTC
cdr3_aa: CAISQSGRTNNEQFF

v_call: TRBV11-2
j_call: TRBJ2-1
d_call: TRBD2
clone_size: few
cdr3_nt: TGTGCCAGCAGCTTAGGAGGCTTGAGACTAGCCAATGAGCAGTTCTTC
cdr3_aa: CASSLGGLRLANEQFF

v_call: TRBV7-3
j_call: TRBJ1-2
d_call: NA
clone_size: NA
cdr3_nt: TGTGCCAGCAGCTTGATGACCGAAGGCTACACCTTC
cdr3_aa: CASSLMTEGYTF

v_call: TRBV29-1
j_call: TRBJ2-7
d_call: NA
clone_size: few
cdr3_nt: TGCAGCGTTGAAGATTGGGGGGAGCAGTACTTC
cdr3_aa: CSVEDWGEQYF

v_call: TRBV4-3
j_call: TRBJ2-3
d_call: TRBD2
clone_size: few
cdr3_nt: TGCGCCAGCAGCACCCGCAGCGGGAGGTCGGTAGATACGCAGTATTTT
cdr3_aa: CASSTRSGRSVDTQYF

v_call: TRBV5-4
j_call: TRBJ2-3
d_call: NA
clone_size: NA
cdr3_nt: TGTGCCAGCAGCCCCATGGCCGGGAGTAACACAGATACGCAGTATTTT
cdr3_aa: CASSPMAGSNTDTQYF

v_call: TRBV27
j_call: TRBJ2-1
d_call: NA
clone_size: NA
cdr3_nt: TGTGCCAGCAGCCCCATGGACAAGTGGCGGTATGAGCAGTTCTTC
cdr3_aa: CASSPMDKWRYEQFF

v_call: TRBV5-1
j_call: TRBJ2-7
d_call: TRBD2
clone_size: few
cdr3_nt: TGCGCCAGCAGCGCCGGACTAGCGGGAGCCTACGAGCAGTACTTC
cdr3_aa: CASSAGLAGAYEQYF

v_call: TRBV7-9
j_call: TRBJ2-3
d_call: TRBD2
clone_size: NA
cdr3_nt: TGTGCCAGCAGCTTAGCACGACTAGCGGGAGGGGTCCGTGCAGATACGCAGTATTTT
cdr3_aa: CASSLARLAGGVRADTQYF

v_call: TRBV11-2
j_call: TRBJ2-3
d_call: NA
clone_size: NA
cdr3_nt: TGTGCCAGCAGCGTGGCGAGTGCCTCTGTGACAGATACGCAGTATTTT
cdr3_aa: CASSVASASVTDTQYF